This T cell receptor beta chain was observed in a study of a mutant IDH1 vaccine in newly diagnosed glioma. Trimming removed 4 bases from V and 10 bases from J; junction bases left unmatched: 8. CDR3 length: 14 amino acids. Germline lookup yields CDR1 SGHRS and CDR2 YFSETQ. With regard to this clone: As yet, its antigen is unknown.

Only in-frame clones appear in the TCRdb table, and some are missing; sequencing was by immunoSEQ multiplex PCR. There are 75,000 to 80,000 clones in the sample; around 90% occur only once, and just over 0.55% lies in the top ten. Time point defined: week 5, during vaccination. What each vaccine dose contained was 300 ug of mutant IDH1 20-mer peptide, accompanied by topical imiquimod. The source material was PBMCs, sampled from a glioma patient whose treatment included an IDH1 peptide vaccine. This clonotype originated in a woman aged 50 to 60 with glioma. J is TRBJ1-6 and V is TRBV5-1; 7 bases match TRBD1. The CDR3 here is CASSTGQLGSPLHF. CDR3 sequence (DNA): TGCGCCAGCAGCACGGGACAGCTCGGATCACCCCTCCACTTT.